What follows describes a single T cell receptor (beta chain). The antigen is unknown. These data come from a study of cytomegalovirus exposure and HLA in healthy donors. The study's findings and limits: Productive rates of about 87% or about 30% were seen for most TCR beta V segments in an earlier analysis.

The PCR ran on 60 Vbeta and 13 Jbeta primers. This table comes from immunoSEQ multiplex PCR, and its TCRdb copy is limited to in-frame clones, with some not included. Of approximately 200,000 clones listed, about 83% are singletons. CDR1 SNHLY and CDR2 FYNNEI come from the germline V gene. The V gene end was trimmed by 6 bases and the J gene end by 3 bases; junction bases not matched to a gene: 8. The CDR3 length is 14 residues. The origin of this receptor is a man aged 40-49 years in good health and CMV-seronegative. Sequenced input: PBMCs. The V and J genes are TRBV2 and TRBJ2-7; 7 bases align to TRBD1. The CDR3 sequence: CASSAQGTYYEQYF. The CDR3 DNA sequence: TGTGCCAGCAGCGCACAGGGGACATACTACGAGCAGTACTTC.